The 4 T cell receptor beta chains below come from one sample, sequenced in a study of blood T cell repertoires in COVID-19. Repertoires were generated with immunoSEQ multiplex PCR, while TCRdb's copy carries only in-frame clones and drops some. The sample lists a few hundred thousand clones; around four fifths were seen once. The sequenced material came from PBMCs or T cells enriched from blood (not recorded which). These receptors all stem from a man aged 40-50 years who had recovered from COVID-19.

The V gene is TRBV2, the J gene TRBJ1-5; no reliable D call. The CDR3 runs to 15 residues. CDR1 is SNHLY and CDR2 is FYNNEI in the germline V gene. V lost 7 bases to trimming and J lost 0 bases, with 13 bases between them. CDR3 sequence: CASTPEGVSNQPQHF. In DNA, the CDR3 is TGTGCCAGCACCCCGGAGGGAGTTAGCAATCAGCCCCAGCATTTT.

The chain employs TRBV3-1 (or the pseudogene TRBV3-2) and TRBJ2-7; 11 nucleotides line up with TRBD2. Germline-derived CDR1 and CDR2 are LGHDT and YNNKEL (reference sequence). The CDR3 consists of 16 residues. The V segment lost 5 bases and the J segment 0 bases; nucleotides outside the gene matches: 6. The CDR3 sequence: CASSSAGTSGSYEQYF. The CDR3 nucleotides are TGTGCCAGCAGCTCCGCCGGGACTAGCGGCTCCTACGAGCAGTACTTC.

This rearrangement joins TRBV19 to TRBJ2-1; perhaps TRBD1 as D (5 bases). The V gene lost 3 bases and the J gene lost 7 bases, with 19 bases spanning the gap. Germline V gene data show CDR1 as LNHDA and CDR2 as SQIVND (reference sequence). CDR3 size: 16 residues. This CDR3 reads CASSIRALLGLNEQFF. DNA for the CDR3: TGTGCCAGTAGTATCAGGGCGCTGCTCGGGTTGAATGAGCAGTTCTTC. The whole variable domain, remainder taken from reference TRBV19 and TRBJ2-1, is DGGITQSPKYLFRKEGQNVTLSCEQNLNHDAMYWYRQDPGQGLRLIYYSQIVNDFQKGDIAEGYSVSREKKESFPLTVTSAQKNPTAFYLCASSIRALLGLNEQFFGPGTRLTVL.

The gene calls are TRBV7-8 and TRBJ2-3; 9 nucleotides agree with TRBD1. The CDR3 covers 18 residues. Germline trimming cut 3 bases from V and 2 bases from J; bases unmatched to any gene: 12. Germline CDR1 SGHVS, CDR2 FQNEAQ. The CDR3 spells CASSFNNRGTGNTDTQYF. CDR3 nucleotide sequence: TGTGCCAGCAGCTTCAATAACCGCGGGACAGGGAACACAGATACGCAGTATTTT.